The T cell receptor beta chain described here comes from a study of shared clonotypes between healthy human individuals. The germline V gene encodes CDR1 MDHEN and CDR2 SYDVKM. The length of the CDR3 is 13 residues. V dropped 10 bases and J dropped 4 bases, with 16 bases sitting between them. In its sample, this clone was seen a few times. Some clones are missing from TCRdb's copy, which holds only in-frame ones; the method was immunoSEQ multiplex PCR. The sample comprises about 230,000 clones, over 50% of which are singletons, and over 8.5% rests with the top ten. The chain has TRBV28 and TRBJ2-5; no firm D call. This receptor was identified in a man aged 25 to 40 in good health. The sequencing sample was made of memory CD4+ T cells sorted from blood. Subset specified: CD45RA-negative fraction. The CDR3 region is CAIATPQLETQYF. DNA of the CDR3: TGTGCCATCGCCACCCCGCAATTAGAGACCCAGTACTTC. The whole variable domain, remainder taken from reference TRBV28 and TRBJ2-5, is DVKVTQSSRYLVKRTGEKVFLECVQDMDHENMFWYRQDPGLGLRLIYFSYDVKMKEKGDIPEGYSVSREKKERFSLILESASTNQTSMYLCAIATPQLETQYFGPGTRLLVL.